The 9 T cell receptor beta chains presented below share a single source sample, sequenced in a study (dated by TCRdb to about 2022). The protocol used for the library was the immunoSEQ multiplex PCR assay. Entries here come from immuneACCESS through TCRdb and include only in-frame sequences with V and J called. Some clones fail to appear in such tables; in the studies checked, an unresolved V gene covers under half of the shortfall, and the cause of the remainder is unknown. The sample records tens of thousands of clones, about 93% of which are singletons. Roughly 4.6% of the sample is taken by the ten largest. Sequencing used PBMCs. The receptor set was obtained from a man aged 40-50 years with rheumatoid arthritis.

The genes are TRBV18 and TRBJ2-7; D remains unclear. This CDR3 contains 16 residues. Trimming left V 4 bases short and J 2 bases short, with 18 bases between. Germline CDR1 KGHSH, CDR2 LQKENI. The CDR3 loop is CASSRGTDPLTYEQYF. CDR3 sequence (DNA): TGTGCCAGCTCACGGGGAACAGATCCACTCACCTACGAGCAGTACTTC.

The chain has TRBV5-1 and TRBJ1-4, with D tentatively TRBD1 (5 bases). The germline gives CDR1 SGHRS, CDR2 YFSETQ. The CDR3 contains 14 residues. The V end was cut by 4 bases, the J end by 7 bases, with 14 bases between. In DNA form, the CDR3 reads TGCGCCAGCAGCCCTGATTGGGGGAGTGAAAAACTGTTTTTT. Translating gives CASSPDWGSEKLFF.

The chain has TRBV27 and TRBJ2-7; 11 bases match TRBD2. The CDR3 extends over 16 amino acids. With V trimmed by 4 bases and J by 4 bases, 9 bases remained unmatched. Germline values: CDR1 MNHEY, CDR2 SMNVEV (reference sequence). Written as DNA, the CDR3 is TGTGCCAGCAGTTGGCTTAGCGGGAGGGCCGGGTACGAGCAGTACTTC. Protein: CASSWLSGRAGYEQYF.

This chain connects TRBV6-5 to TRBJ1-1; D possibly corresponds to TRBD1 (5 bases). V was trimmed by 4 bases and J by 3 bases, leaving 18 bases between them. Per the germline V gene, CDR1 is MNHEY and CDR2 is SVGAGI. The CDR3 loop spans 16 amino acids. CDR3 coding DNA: TGTGCCAGCAGTTCGGGGGGGAGGGGCGAGGACACTGAAGCTTTCTTT. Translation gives CASSSGGRGEDTEAFF.

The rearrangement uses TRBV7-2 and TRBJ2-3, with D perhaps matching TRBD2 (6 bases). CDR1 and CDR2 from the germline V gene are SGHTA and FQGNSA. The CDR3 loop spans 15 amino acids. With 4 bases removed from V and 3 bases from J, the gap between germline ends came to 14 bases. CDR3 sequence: CASSYSGLRTDTQYF. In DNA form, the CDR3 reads TGTGCCAGCAGCTATAGCGGTTTAAGGACAGATACGCAGTATTTT.

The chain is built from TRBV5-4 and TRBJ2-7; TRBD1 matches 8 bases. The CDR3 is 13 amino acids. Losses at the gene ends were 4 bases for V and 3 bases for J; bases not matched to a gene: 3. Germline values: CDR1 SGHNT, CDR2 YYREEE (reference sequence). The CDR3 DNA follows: TGTGCCAGCAGCAACAGGGGGGTCTACGAGCAGTACTTC. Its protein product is CASSNRGVYEQYF.

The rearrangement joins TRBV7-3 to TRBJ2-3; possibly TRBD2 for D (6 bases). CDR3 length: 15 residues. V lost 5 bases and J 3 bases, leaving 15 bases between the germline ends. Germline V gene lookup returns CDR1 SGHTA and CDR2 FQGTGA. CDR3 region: CASSRTGSPTDTQYF. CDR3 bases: TGTGCCAGCAGCCGGACCGGGAGTCCGACAGATACGCAGTATTTT.

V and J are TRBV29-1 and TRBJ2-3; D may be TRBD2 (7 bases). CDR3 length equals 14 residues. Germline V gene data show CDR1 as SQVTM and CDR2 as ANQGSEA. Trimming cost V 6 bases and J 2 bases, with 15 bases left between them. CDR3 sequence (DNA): TGCAGCGTCTCACGGGGGGCAGACACAGATACGCAGTATTTT. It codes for CSVSRGADTDTQYF.

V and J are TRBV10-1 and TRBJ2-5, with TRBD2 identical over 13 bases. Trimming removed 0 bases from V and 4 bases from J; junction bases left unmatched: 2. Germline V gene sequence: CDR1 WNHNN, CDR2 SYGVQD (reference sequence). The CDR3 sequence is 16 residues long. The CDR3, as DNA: TGCGCCAGCAGTGAGTCCGGACTAGCGGGGGTAGAGACCCAGTACTTC. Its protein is CASSESGLAGVETQYF.